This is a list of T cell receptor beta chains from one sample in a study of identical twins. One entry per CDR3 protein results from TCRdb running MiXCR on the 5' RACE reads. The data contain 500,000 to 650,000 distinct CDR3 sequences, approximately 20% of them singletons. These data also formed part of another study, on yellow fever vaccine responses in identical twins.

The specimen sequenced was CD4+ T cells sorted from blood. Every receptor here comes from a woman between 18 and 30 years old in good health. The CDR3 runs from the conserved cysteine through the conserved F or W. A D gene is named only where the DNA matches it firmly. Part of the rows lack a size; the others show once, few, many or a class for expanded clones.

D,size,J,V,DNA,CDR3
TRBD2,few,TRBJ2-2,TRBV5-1,TGCGCCAGCAGCTTGGCTAGCGGGGTCACCGGGGAGCTGTTTTTT,CASSLASGVTGELFF
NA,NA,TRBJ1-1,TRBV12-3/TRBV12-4,TGTGCCAGCAGTGCTGGAGGGAAGAACACTGAAGCTTTCTTT,CASSAGGKNTEAFF
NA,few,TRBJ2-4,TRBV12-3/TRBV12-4,TGTGCCAGCAGTTTTCAGGGTGGGGGCCCCCGTTCTCAGCTAGCCAAAAACATTCAGTACTTC,CASSFQGGGPRSQLAKNIQYF
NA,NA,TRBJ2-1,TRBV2,TGTGCCAGCAGTGGGGGGCAGAGCTCCTACAATGAGCAGTTCTTC,CASSGGQSSYNEQFF
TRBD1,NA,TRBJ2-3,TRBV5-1,TGCGCCAGCAGCCCCGGGACAGGAGGAGATACGCAGTATTTT,CASSPGTGGDTQYF
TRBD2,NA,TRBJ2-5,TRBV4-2,TGTGCCAGCAGCCAAGATTGGCTAGCGGGATCAGAGACCCAGTACTTC,CASSQDWLAGSETQYF
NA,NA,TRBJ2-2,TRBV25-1,TGTGCCAGCAGTGAATCTAGAAATCAGGCGATCCCCGGGGAGCTGTTTTTT,CASSESRNQAIPGELFF
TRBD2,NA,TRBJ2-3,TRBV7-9,TGTGCCAGCAGCCCGGGGACTAATACGCAGTATTTT,CASSPGTNTQYF
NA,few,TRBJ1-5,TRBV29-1,TGCAGCGTATCAGAGGTCCCCCCCAATCAGCCCCAGCATTTT,CSVSEVPPNQPQHF
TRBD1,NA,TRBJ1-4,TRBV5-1,TGCGCCAGCAGCAAGGGACAGGGAACGGAAAAACTGTTTTTT,CASSKGQGTEKLFF
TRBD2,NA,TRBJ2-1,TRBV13,TGTGCCAGCAGCACCCCGACTAGCGGGGGACGAGCCGACTCCTACAATGAGCAGTTCTTC,CASSTPTSGGRADSYNEQFF
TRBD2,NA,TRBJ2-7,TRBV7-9,TGTGCCAGCAGCGTCATCCTAGCGGGAGTCTACGAGCAGTACTTC,CASSVILAGVYEQYF
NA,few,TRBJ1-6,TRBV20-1,TGCAGTGCTAGAGAAACTGTATCCTATAATTCACCCCTCCACTTT,CSARETVSYNSPLHF
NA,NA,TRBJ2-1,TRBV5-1,TGCGCCAGCAGCTTGGTCGGCCCAGCTACAGCGACGTTCTTC,CASSLVGPATATFF
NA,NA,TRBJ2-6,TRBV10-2,TGCGCCAGCACGGGAGCCTCTGGGGCCAACGTCCTGACTTTC,CASTGASGANVLTF